Listed below are T cell receptor beta chains from one sample, sequenced in a study of spatial heterogeneity in lung cancer. TCRdb passed the 5' RACE reads through MiXCR, listing each CDR3 protein once. The sample lists 60,000 to 90,000 distinct CDR3 sequences; under 8.5% were seen once. Sequences were derived from PBMCs, sampled at surgery. The receptors here all came from a male donor with early-stage non-small cell lung cancer. Each CDR3 is given with its conserved first and last residue. Each record gives: CDR3 DNA, CDR3 protein, clone size, J gene, D gene, V gene. D genes are given only for firm matches. The size entry is marked missing in some rows and otherwise reads once, few, many or a size class.

CDR3nt: TGTGCCACCAGCAGCCCCAAAGGGACAGGGAACACTGAAGCTTTCTTT
CDR3aa: CATSSPKGTGNTEAFF
abundance: few
j_gene: TRBJ1-1
d_gene: TRBD1
v_gene: TRBV15

CDR3nt: TGTGCCACCAGTGACTACACCGGGGAGCTGTTTTTT
CDR3aa: CATSDYTGELFF
abundance: -
j_gene: TRBJ2-2
d_gene: -
v_gene: TRBV24-1

CDR3nt: TGTGCCAGCAGCCCACTCGGGACAGTCGAGACCCAGTACTTC
CDR3aa: CASSPLGTVETQYF
abundance: -
j_gene: TRBJ2-5
d_gene: TRBD1
v_gene: TRBV6-2/TRBV6-3

CDR3nt: TGTGCCAGCAGTTTATGGGTGAGGACTGAAGCTTTCTTT
CDR3aa: CASSLWVRTEAFF
abundance: -
j_gene: TRBJ1-1
d_gene: -
v_gene: TRBV27

CDR3nt: TGTGCCAGCAGTTACTCTGTGGGAGCCACCACCGGGGAGCTGTTTTTT
CDR3aa: CASSYSVGATTGELFF
abundance: many
j_gene: TRBJ2-2
d_gene: -
v_gene: TRBV6-5

CDR3nt: TGTGCCACCAGCGCGGTAATAGCAGATACGCAGTATTTT
CDR3aa: CATSAVIADTQYF
abundance: many
j_gene: TRBJ2-3
d_gene: -
v_gene: TRBV24-1

CDR3nt: TGTGCCAGCAGTTCTTACCCTTCGGGACGGGTCTTTCAGACCCAGTACTTC
CDR3aa: CASSSYPSGRVFQTQYF
abundance: many
j_gene: TRBJ2-5
d_gene: -
v_gene: TRBV6-5

CDR3nt: TGTGCCAGCAGCAAAGTCCGGGACAGGGGGACTGGAAACACCATATATTTT
CDR3aa: CASSKVRDRGTGNTIYF
abundance: -
j_gene: TRBJ1-3
d_gene: -
v_gene: TRBV21-1

CDR3nt: TGCGCCAGCAGCCCAACAGGGAATGGCTACACCTTC
CDR3aa: CASSPTGNGYTF
abundance: few
j_gene: TRBJ1-2
d_gene: -
v_gene: TRBV5-1

CDR3nt: TGTGCCAGCAGTTTGACAGGGAGTAACTATGGCTACACCTTC
CDR3aa: CASSLTGSNYGYTF
abundance: few
j_gene: TRBJ1-2
d_gene: TRBD1
v_gene: TRBV12-3/TRBV12-4

CDR3nt: TGCGCCAGCAGCTTGGGACTAGCGGGGGTCCCCTACAATGAGCAGTTCTTC
CDR3aa: CASSLGLAGVPYNEQFF
abundance: few
j_gene: TRBJ2-1
d_gene: TRBD2
v_gene: TRBV5-1

CDR3nt: TGTGCCAGCAGTGCCTCGATAAGCTCCTACAATGAGCAGTTCTTC
CDR3aa: CASSASISSYNEQFF
abundance: -
j_gene: TRBJ2-1
d_gene: -
v_gene: TRBV7-3

CDR3nt: TGCGCCAGCAGCTCCTACGGGATTAGGACTGAAGCTTTCTTT
CDR3aa: CASSSYGIRTEAFF
abundance: many
j_gene: TRBJ1-1
d_gene: -
v_gene: TRBV5-1

CDR3nt: TGCAGTGCCAGGACAGGACGAAACCAAGAGACCCAGTACTTC
CDR3aa: CSARTGRNQETQYF
abundance: -
j_gene: TRBJ2-5
d_gene: TRBD1
v_gene: TRBV20-1

CDR3nt: TGTGCCAGCAGCTTAACTACAGCCTCTGGGGCCAACGTCCTGACTTTC
CDR3aa: CASSLTTASGANVLTF
abundance: few
j_gene: TRBJ2-6
d_gene: -
v_gene: TRBV5-4

CDR3nt: TGCAGCGTTGAAGTGACAGGGGTGAGCACAGATACGCAGTATTTT
CDR3aa: CSVEVTGVSTDTQYF
abundance: many
j_gene: TRBJ2-3
d_gene: TRBD1
v_gene: TRBV29-1

CDR3nt: TGTGCCAGCAGCGCAAGCACAGATACGCAGTATTTT
CDR3aa: CASSASTDTQYF
abundance: many
j_gene: TRBJ2-3
d_gene: -
v_gene: TRBV9

CDR3nt: TGTGCCAGCAGTCTTAGCGTCTCCTACGAGCAGTACTTC
CDR3aa: CASSLSVSYEQYF
abundance: -
j_gene: TRBJ2-7
d_gene: -
v_gene: TRBV12-3/TRBV12-4

CDR3nt: TGTGCCAGCTATAGATTTACTAGCGGGAGGAGAACCGGGGAGCTGTTTTTT
CDR3aa: CASYRFTSGRRTGELFF
abundance: many
j_gene: TRBJ2-2
d_gene: TRBD2
v_gene: TRBV6-6

CDR3nt: TGCAGCGTTGGCCCCATTGGACAGAACTATGGCTACACCTTC
CDR3aa: CSVGPIGQNYGYTF
abundance: many
j_gene: TRBJ1-2
d_gene: -
v_gene: TRBV29-1

CDR3nt: TGTGCCAGCAGCCCGACGGGACGGAACTATGGCTACACCTTC
CDR3aa: CASSPTGRNYGYTF
abundance: many
j_gene: TRBJ1-2
d_gene: -
v_gene: TRBV9

CDR3nt: TGTGCCAGCAGTTACGAGTTTGCCAAAAACATTCAGTACTTC
CDR3aa: CASSYEFAKNIQYF
abundance: once
j_gene: TRBJ2-4
d_gene: -
v_gene: TRBV6-5

CDR3nt: TGTGCCAGCAGTACGAGCGGGGACTATGGCTACACCTTC
CDR3aa: CASSTSGDYGYTF
abundance: many
j_gene: TRBJ1-2
d_gene: -
v_gene: TRBV2

CDR3nt: TGCAGTGCTAGAGGTCGGGCCCCTAATGAAAAACTGTTTTTT
CDR3aa: CSARGRAPNEKLFF
abundance: few
j_gene: TRBJ1-4
d_gene: -
v_gene: TRBV20-1

CDR3nt: TGTGCCAGCAGTGTACAGACTAACACTGAAGCTTTCTTT
CDR3aa: CASSVQTNTEAFF
abundance: few
j_gene: TRBJ1-1
d_gene: -
v_gene: TRBV2

CDR3nt: TGTGCCAGCAGCTTAACGCGGGAGGCCTTTAATGAGCAGTTCTTC
CDR3aa: CASSLTREAFNEQFF
abundance: many
j_gene: TRBJ2-1
d_gene: TRBD2
v_gene: TRBV7-2

CDR3nt: TGCGCCAGCAGCTTGGGTCACAGGACGGGCACTGAAGCTTTCTTT
CDR3aa: CASSLGHRTGTEAFF
abundance: few
j_gene: TRBJ1-1
d_gene: -
v_gene: TRBV5-1

CDR3nt: TGTGCCAGCAGAGAGGCGACAGGGAAGGGGGAGACCCAGTACTTC
CDR3aa: CASREATGKGETQYF
abundance: many
j_gene: TRBJ2-5
d_gene: TRBD1
v_gene: TRBV2

CDR3nt: TGTGCCAGCAGCTCTTCGACAGGCTCGGAGACCCAGTACTTC
CDR3aa: CASSSSTGSETQYF
abundance: -
j_gene: TRBJ2-5
d_gene: -
v_gene: TRBV5-4

CDR3nt: TGCGCCAGCAGCTTGCAGGGGCAATCACCCCTCCACTTT
CDR3aa: CASSLQGQSPLHF
abundance: many
j_gene: TRBJ1-6
d_gene: -
v_gene: TRBV5-1

CDR3nt: TGTGCCAGCATTTCGGTCCCCGGGAGCACTGAAGCTTTCTTT
CDR3aa: CASISVPGSTEAFF
abundance: many
j_gene: TRBJ1-1
d_gene: -
v_gene: TRBV12-3/TRBV12-4

CDR3nt: TGTGCCAGCTCGTCACTAGCGGGAAGCCCAGATACGCAGTATTTT
CDR3aa: CASSSLAGSPDTQYF
abundance: -
j_gene: TRBJ2-3
d_gene: TRBD2
v_gene: TRBV18

CDR3nt: TGCAGTGCTAGATCCCCTGGAGGGAGGGATACGCAGTATTTT
CDR3aa: CSARSPGGRDTQYF
abundance: -
j_gene: TRBJ2-3
d_gene: -
v_gene: TRBV20-1

CDR3nt: TGTGCCAGCAGCTTGTCGTGGGGGGCGTACGAGCAGTACTTC
CDR3aa: CASSLSWGAYEQYF
abundance: -
j_gene: TRBJ2-7
d_gene: -
v_gene: TRBV5-6

CDR3nt: TGCGCCAGCAGCCGGGCGTGGGGGCTGAGCACTGAAGCTTTCTTT
CDR3aa: CASSRAWGLSTEAFF
abundance: many
j_gene: TRBJ1-1
d_gene: -
v_gene: TRBV5-1

CDR3nt: TGCGCCAGCAGCCGGAGTGGGCTGGGGACTGAAGCTTTCTTT
CDR3aa: CASSRSGLGTEAFF
abundance: many
j_gene: TRBJ1-1
d_gene: -
v_gene: TRBV5-1

CDR3nt: TGTGCCAGCCGACGGGGAAGATTCTCCTACAATGAGCAGTTCTTC
CDR3aa: CASRRGRFSYNEQFF
abundance: many
j_gene: TRBJ2-1
d_gene: -
v_gene: TRBV7-9

CDR3nt: TGCGCCAGCAGCTCCCTGGGAAGCGGGAGGTCCTACGAGCAGTACTTC
CDR3aa: CASSSLGSGRSYEQYF
abundance: many
j_gene: TRBJ2-7
d_gene: TRBD2
v_gene: TRBV5-1

CDR3nt: TGTGCCAGCAGTCCCTTGGGGGCCGGCACTGAAGCTTTCTTT
CDR3aa: CASSPLGAGTEAFF
abundance: few
j_gene: TRBJ1-1
d_gene: -
v_gene: TRBV3-1

CDR3nt: TGTGCCAGCAGTGAATCCCTTCCCGGGGACTACAATGAGCAGTTCTTC
CDR3aa: CASSESLPGDYNEQFF
abundance: once
j_gene: TRBJ2-1
d_gene: -
v_gene: TRBV6-1

CDR3nt: TGTGCCAGCAGTCGGATAGCGGGGGATGAGGAGCAGTTCTTC
CDR3aa: CASSRIAGDEEQFF
abundance: many
j_gene: TRBJ2-1
d_gene: TRBD2
v_gene: TRBV9

CDR3nt: TGTGCCAGCAGTTATGAGCTCGGGAAACTTTTCAATCAGCCCCAGCATTTT
CDR3aa: CASSYELGKLFNQPQHF
abundance: few
j_gene: TRBJ1-5
d_gene: -
v_gene: TRBV6-2/TRBV6-3

CDR3nt: TGTGCCAGCTCACCACAGGGTCCGAACACTGAAGCTTTCTTT
CDR3aa: CASSPQGPNTEAFF
abundance: many
j_gene: TRBJ1-1
d_gene: -
v_gene: TRBV18

CDR3nt: TGTGCCGGCCGTCAGCGGGAGACAGATACGCAGTATTTT
CDR3aa: CAGRQRETDTQYF
abundance: many
j_gene: TRBJ2-3
d_gene: TRBD2
v_gene: TRBV10-3

CDR3nt: TGTGCCAGCAGACACCTAGCGGTCGCAACCGCGGGCAATGAGCAGTTCTTC
CDR3aa: CASRHLAVATAGNEQFF
abundance: many
j_gene: TRBJ2-1
d_gene: TRBD2
v_gene: TRBV27

CDR3nt: TGTGCCAGCAGTGAAGTGAGGGCGCGGGGCTACGAGCAGTACTTC
CDR3aa: CASSEVRARGYEQYF
abundance: -
j_gene: TRBJ2-7
d_gene: -
v_gene: TRBV25-1

CDR3nt: TGTGCCATCAGTCAGGGGAGGGACACTGAAGCTTTCTTT
CDR3aa: CAISQGRDTEAFF
abundance: many
j_gene: TRBJ1-1
d_gene: -
v_gene: TRBV10-3

CDR3nt: TGTGCCACCAGCAGCAAGGAGTTGAAAATGAACACTGAAGCTTTCTTT
CDR3aa: CATSSKELKMNTEAFF
abundance: many
j_gene: TRBJ1-1
d_gene: -
v_gene: TRBV15

CDR3nt: TGCGCCACCCCCTCGCAGACCACCGGGGAGCTGTTTTTT
CDR3aa: CATPSQTTGELFF
abundance: many
j_gene: TRBJ2-2
d_gene: -
v_gene: TRBV4-1

CDR3nt: TGTGCCAGCAGCAACATCGACAGGACTTCCGGCACTGAAGCTTTCTTT
CDR3aa: CASSNIDRTSGTEAFF
abundance: many
j_gene: TRBJ1-1
d_gene: -
v_gene: TRBV21-1

CDR3nt: TGTGCCAGCAGCATCACTGAGGGAATAGGGAACATTCAGTACTTC
CDR3aa: CASSITEGIGNIQYF
abundance: -
j_gene: TRBJ2-4
d_gene: -
v_gene: TRBV9

CDR3nt: TGTGCCGCAGAGGCGCGGCACTCTGGGGCCAACGTCCTGACTTTC
CDR3aa: CAAEARHSGANVLTF
abundance: many
j_gene: TRBJ2-6
d_gene: -
v_gene: TRBV5-4

CDR3nt: TGCAGTGCGCCTGAGGGGAACTATGGCTACACCTTC
CDR3aa: CSAPEGNYGYTF
abundance: many
j_gene: TRBJ1-2
d_gene: -
v_gene: TRBV20-1

CDR3nt: TGTGCCAGCAGCTTGGGGACTAGCGGGGGATACAATGAGCAGTTCTTC
CDR3aa: CASSLGTSGGYNEQFF
abundance: many
j_gene: TRBJ2-1
d_gene: TRBD2
v_gene: TRBV5-6

CDR3nt: TGTGCCAGCAGTCAAAGCAACCAAGAGACCCAGTACTTC
CDR3aa: CASSQSNQETQYF
abundance: many
j_gene: TRBJ2-5
d_gene: -
v_gene: TRBV2